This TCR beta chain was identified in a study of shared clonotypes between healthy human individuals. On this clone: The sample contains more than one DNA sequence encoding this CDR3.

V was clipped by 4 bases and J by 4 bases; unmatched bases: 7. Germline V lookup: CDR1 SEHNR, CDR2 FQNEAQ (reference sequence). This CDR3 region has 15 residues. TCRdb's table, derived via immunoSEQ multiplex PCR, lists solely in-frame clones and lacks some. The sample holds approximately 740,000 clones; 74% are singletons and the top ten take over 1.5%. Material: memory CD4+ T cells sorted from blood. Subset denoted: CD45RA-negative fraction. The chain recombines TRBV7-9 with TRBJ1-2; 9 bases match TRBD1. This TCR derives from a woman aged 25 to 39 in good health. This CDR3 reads CASSSGQGVGYGYTF. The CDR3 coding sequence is TGTGCCAGCAGCTCGGGACAGGGAGTCGGCTATGGCTACACCTTC.